This entry is about one T cell receptor (beta chain). Its binding antigen is unknown. It has no much larger one-base neighbor in the sample; base qualities were not kept. The data were obtained in a study of T-cell memory formation after mild COVID-19 (dated by TCRdb to 2020 to 2023). Turning to the overall study: Most TCR sequence clusters were specific to one of the two donors. T-cell clones expanding and contracting after mild COVID-19 in a couple of donors were tracked by longitudinal TCRalpha and TCRbeta repertoire sequencing. The cohort was made up of two young adult volunteers, one female and one male, who were previously healthy.

Sequenced on an Illumina NovaSeq 6000. cDNA libraries for TCRalpha and TCRbeta were prepared by 5'RACE using constant-segment primers, with sample barcodes and unique molecular identifiers added. RNA was extracted from every sample with Trizol reagent. Libraries were amplified in two PCR steps, with a second sample barcode and Illumina TruSeq adapters added in the second step. Libraries were sequenced on an Illumina NovaSeq with 2 x 150 bp paired-end reads. From the authors' description of their analysis: Reads were demultiplexed and collapsed into UMI-guided consensus sequences with migec v1.2.7. Using mixcr v2.1.11, UMI consensuses were aligned to TRA and TRB V and J templates and then assembled into clonotypes. Expanded or contracted clonotypes were those called significant by both edgeR and NoisET, with noise models trained on biological replicates. edgeR calls used a false discovery rate-adjusted p below 0.01 and a log2 fold-change threshold of 1. PCA with hierarchical clustering of max-normalized trajectories of the 1000 most abundant clonotypes was used as exploratory dynamics analysis. Separately sequenced CD4+ and CD8+ repertoires were used to assign a CD4 or CD8 phenotype to each responding clone. Starting from the raw public reads, TCRdb applied fastp trimming at Q25, assembled clones with MiXCR and retained in-frame beta chains. Each entry merges the rows of one CDR3 protein and shows their most common DNA and genes. TCRdb, not the authors, supplied the V and J calls. Here the sample has around 82,000 distinct CDR3 sequences; 9.5% to 15% occur a single time. The top ten clonotypes cover about 40% of the sample.

PBMCs were isolated by Ficoll-Paque density gradient centrifugation. The CDR3 runs 14 amino acids, cysteine and phenylalanine included. Of the read, only the CDR3 DNA is kept; its 42 bases are in frame from base 1. CDR1 and CDR2 were assigned from the germline V gene (reference sequence) as SEHNR and FQNEAQ. V sheds 6 bases and J sheds 1 base, leaving 12 bases between their ends. Beyond this particular receptor, the publication reports: Some responding clones were detected in pre-infection memory, suggesting pre-existing cross-reactive memory T cells joined the SARS-CoV-2 response. The study covered only a couple of mild cases, and larger cohorts including severe cases with pre-infection samples were considered necessary. SARS-CoV-2 specificity was not confirmed for the second-wave clones peaking on day 37. Clones contracting from day 15 to 85 had balanced CD4/CD8 phenotypes, while a second wave expanding from day 15 to 37 was biased towards CD4+. Contracting CD4+ clones appeared mostly in the CM and EM memory subsets, whereas CD8+ clones were enriched in EMRA.

Sequenced sample: PBMCs or a T cell subset sorted from them (not recorded which). The V gene is TRBV7-9 and the J gene is TRBJ1-1; D gene: possibly TRBD1, on 6 matching bases. The sequence came from a man younger than 35 who had mild COVID-19 (a few samples of this study predate the infection). The sample titles of this study are shuffled in the database, so cell type and time point are left out; the donor was told from shared clones. The CDR3 is CASSFDRPNTEAFF. The nucleotide sequence is TGTGCCAGCAGTTTTGACAGGCCGAACACTGAAGCTTTCTTT.